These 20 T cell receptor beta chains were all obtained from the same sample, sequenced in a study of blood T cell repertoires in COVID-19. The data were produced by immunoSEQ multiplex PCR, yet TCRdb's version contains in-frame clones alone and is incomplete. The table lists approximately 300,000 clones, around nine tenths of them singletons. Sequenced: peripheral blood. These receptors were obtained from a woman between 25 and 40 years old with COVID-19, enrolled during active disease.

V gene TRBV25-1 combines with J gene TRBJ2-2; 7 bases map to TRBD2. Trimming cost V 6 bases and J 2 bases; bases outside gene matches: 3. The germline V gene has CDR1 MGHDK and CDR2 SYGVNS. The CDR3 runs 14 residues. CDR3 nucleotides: TGTGCCAGCAGGGGACTACTAAACACCGGGGAGCTGTTTTTT. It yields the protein CASRGLLNTGELFF.

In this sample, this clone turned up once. The CDR3 coding sequence is TGTGCCTGGAGTTCTACCAGCGGGGTCACCGGGGAGCTGTTTTTT. Translation: CAWSSTSGVTGELFF. V and J are TRBV30 and TRBJ2-2, with 7 bases fitting TRBD2. CDR1 and CDR2 (germline): GTSNPN, SVGIG (reference sequence). The trim removed 2 bases at V and 4 bases at J, leaving 7 bases unmatched. The CDR3 spans 15 residues.

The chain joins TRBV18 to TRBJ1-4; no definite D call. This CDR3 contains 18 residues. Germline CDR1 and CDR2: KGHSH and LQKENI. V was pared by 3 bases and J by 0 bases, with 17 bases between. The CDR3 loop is CASSPPAGPLATNEKLFF. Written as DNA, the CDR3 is TGTGCCAGCTCACCCCCGGCGGGCCCCCTCGCAACTAATGAAAAACTGTTTTTT.

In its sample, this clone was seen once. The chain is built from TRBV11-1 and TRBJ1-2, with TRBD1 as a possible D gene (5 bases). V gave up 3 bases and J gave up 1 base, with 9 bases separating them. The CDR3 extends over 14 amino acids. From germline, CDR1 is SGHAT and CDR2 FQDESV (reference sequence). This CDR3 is CASSFGHNNYGYTF. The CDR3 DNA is TGTGCCAGCAGCTTCGGACACAATAACTATGGCTACACCTTC.

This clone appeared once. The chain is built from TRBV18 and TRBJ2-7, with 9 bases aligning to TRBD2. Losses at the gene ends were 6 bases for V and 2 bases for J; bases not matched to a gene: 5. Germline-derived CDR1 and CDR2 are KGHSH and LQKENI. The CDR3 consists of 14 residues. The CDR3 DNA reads TGTGCCAGCTCTTCTAGCGGGGATACCTACGAGCAGTACTTC. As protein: CASSSSGDTYEQYF.

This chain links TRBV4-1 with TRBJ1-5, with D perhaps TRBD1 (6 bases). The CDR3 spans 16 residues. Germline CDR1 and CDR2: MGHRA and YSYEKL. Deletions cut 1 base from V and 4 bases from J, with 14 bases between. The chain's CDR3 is CASSQGGGGGNQPQHF. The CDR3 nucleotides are TGCGCCAGCAGCCAAGGGGGAGGGGGTGGAAATCAGCCCCAGCATTTT.

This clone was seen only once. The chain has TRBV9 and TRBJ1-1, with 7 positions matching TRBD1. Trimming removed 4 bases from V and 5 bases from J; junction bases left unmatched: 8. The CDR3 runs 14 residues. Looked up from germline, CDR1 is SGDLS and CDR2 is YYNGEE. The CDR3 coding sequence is TGTGCCAGCAGCCCAGAAACAGGGGAAACTGAAGCTTTCTTT. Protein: CASSPETGETEAFF. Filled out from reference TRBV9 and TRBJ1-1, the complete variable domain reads DSGVTQTPKHLITATGQRVTLRCSPRSGDLSVYWYQQSLDQGLQFLIQYYNGEERAKGNILERFSAQQFPDLHSELNLSSLELGDSALYFCASSPETGETEAFFGQGTRLTVV.

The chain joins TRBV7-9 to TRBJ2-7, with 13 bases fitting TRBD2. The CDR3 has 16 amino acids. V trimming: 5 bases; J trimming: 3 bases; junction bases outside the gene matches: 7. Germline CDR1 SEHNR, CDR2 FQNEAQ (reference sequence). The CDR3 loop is CASSTTSGRELYEQYF. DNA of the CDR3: TGTGCCAGCAGCACTACTAGCGGGAGGGAACTCTACGAGCAGTACTTC.

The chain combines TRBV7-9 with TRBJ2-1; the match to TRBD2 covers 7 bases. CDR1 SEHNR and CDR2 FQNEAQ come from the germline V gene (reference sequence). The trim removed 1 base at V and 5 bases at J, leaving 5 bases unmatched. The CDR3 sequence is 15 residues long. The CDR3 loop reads CASSLGPSGNNEQFF. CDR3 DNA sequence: TGTGCCAGCAGCTTAGGTCCTAGCGGAAACAATGAGCAGTTCTTC.

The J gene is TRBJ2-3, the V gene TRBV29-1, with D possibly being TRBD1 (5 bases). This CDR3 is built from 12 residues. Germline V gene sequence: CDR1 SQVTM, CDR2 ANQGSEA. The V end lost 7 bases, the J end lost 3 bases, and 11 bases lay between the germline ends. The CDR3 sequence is CSAQDTTDTQYF. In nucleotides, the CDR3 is TGCAGCGCGCAGGACACGACAGATACGCAGTATTTT.

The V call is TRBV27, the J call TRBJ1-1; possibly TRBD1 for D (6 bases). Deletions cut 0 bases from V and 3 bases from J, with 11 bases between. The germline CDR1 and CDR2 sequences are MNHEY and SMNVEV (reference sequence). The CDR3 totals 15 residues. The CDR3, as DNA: TGTGCCAGCAGTTTATCACAGGGTAGGGACACTGAAGCTTTCTTT. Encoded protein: CASSLSQGRDTEAFF.

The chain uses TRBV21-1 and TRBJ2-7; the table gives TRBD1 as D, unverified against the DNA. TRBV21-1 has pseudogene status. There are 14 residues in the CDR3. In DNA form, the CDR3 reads TGTGCCAGCAGCAAACTTGGACAGTTATACGAGCAGTACTTC. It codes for CASSKLGQLYEQYF.

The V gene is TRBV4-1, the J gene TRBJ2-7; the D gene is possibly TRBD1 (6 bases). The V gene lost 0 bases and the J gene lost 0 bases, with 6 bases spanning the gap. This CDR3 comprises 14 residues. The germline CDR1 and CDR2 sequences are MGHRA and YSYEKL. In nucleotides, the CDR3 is TGCGCCAGCAGCCAAGAGGGACACTCCTACGAGCAGTACTTC. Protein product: CASSQEGHSYEQYF.

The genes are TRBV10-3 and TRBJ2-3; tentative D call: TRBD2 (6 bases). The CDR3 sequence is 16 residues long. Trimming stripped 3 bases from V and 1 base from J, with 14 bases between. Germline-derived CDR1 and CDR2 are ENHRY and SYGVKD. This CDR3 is CAISEEAGVRTDTQYF. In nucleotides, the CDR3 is TGTGCCATCAGTGAAGAAGCGGGTGTCCGCACAGATACGCAGTATTTT.

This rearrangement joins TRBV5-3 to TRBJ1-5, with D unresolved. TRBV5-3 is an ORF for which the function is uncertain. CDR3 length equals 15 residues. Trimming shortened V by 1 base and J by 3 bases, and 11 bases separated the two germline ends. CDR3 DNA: TGTGCCAGAAGCTTGTCCCCGGACTCCAATCAGCCCCAGCATTTT. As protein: CARSLSPDSNQPQHF.

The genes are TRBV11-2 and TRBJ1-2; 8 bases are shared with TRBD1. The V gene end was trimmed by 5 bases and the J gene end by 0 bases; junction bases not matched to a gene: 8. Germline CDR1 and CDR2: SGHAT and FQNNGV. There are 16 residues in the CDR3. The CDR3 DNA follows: TGTGCCAGCAGCCTGGACGGGACAGGATCTAACTATGGCTACACCTTC. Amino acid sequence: CASSLDGTGSNYGYTF.

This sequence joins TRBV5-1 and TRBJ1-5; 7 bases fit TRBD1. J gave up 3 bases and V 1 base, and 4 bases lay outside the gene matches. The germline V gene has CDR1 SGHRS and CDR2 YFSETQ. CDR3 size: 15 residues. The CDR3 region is CASSLYGQDNQPQHF. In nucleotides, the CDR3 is TGCGCCAGCAGCTTGTACGGACAGGACAATCAGCCCCAGCATTTT. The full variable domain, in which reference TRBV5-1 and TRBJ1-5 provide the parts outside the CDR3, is KAGVTQTPRYLIKTRGQQVTLSCSPISGHRSVSWYQQTPGQGLQFLFEYFSETQRNKGNFPGRFSGRQFSNSRSEMNVSTLELGDSALYLCASSLYGQDNQPQHFGDGTRLSIL.

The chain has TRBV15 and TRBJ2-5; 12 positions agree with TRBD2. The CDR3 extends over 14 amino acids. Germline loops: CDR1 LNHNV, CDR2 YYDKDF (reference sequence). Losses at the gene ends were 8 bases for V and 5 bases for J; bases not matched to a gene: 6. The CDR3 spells CATGRLAGVETQYF. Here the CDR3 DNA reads TGTGCCACCGGGAGACTAGCGGGAGTGGAGACCCAGTACTTC.

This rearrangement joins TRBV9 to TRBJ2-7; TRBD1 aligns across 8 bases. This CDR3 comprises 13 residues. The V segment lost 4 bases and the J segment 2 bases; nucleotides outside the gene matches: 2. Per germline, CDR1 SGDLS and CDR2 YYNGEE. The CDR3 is CASSKGQAYEQYF. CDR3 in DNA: TGTGCCAGCAGCAAGGGACAGGCCTACGAGCAGTACTTC.

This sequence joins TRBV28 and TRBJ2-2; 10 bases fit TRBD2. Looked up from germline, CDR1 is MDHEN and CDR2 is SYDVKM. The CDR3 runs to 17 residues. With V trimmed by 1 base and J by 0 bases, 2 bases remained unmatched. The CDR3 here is CASSLLAGGSNTGELFF. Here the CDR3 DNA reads TGTGCCAGCAGTTTATTAGCGGGAGGCTCGAACACCGGGGAGCTGTTTTTT.